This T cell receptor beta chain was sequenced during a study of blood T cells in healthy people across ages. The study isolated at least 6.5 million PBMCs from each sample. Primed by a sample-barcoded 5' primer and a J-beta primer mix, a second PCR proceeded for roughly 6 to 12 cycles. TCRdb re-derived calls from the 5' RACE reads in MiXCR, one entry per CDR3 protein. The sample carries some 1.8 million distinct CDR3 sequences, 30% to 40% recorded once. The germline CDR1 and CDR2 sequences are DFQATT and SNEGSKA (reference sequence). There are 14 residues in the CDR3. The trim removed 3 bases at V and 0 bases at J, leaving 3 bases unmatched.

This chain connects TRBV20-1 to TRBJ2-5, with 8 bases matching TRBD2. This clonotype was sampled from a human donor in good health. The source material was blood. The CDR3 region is CSASELADQETQYF. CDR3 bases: TGCAGTGCTAGCGAACTAGCGGACCAAGAGACCCAGTACTTC.